A single sample is the source of the 17 T cell receptor beta chains below, sequenced in a study of identical twins. MiXCR, run by TCRdb on the 5' RACE reads, gives a single entry per CDR3 protein. Found here are 700,000 or so distinct CDR3 sequences, less than 10% of them singletons; the top ten hold more than 0.75%. This sample also belongs to another study, concerning yellow fever vaccine responses in identical twins.

The sample was PBMCs. These receptors came from a woman between 18 and 30 years old in good health.

This chain links TRBV25-1 with TRBJ2-5; TRBD1 is a possible D gene (6 bases). This CDR3 comprises 14 residues. V was cut by 3 bases and J by 0 bases, with 8 bases left in between. Germline V gene sequence: CDR1 MGHDK, CDR2 SYGVNS. The CDR3 loop reads CASSDNRDQETQYF. The CDR3 region has the DNA TGTGCCAGCAGTGACAACAGGGACCAAGAGACCCAGTACTTC. Full variable domain (remainder filled in from reference TRBV25-1 and TRBJ2-5): EADIYQTPRYLVIGTGKKITLECSQTMGHDKMYWYQQDPGMELHLIHYSYGVNSTEKGDLSSESTVSRIRTEHFPLTLESARPSHTSQYLCASSDNRDQETQYFGPGTRLLVL.

This chain links TRBV5-1 with TRBJ2-1, with 10 bases lining up with TRBD2. Germline V lookup: CDR1 SGHRS, CDR2 YFSETQ. CDR3 length equals 15 residues. Unmatched junction bases numbered 4, after V lost 4 bases and J lost 3 bases. CDR3 DNA sequence: TGCGCCAGCAGCCGGCCTAGCGGGAGCTACAATGAGCAGTTCTTC. Translated: CASSRPSGSYNEQFF.

The chain employs TRBV23-1 and TRBJ2-1; possible D gene TRBD2, 6 bases. TRBV23-1 is marked as an open reading frame, function uncertain. The CDR3 is 19 residues long. Trimming left V 4 bases short and J 4 bases short, with 26 bases between. The CDR3: CASSPLTPKSGVGYNEQFF. The CDR3 region has the DNA TGCGCCAGCAGTCCTCTCACCCCGAAATCGGGGGTGGGATACAATGAGCAGTTCTTC.

The chain recombines TRBV20-1 with TRBJ1-1, with a tentative D call TRBD1 (6 bases). This CDR3 region has 16 residues. The germline V gene encodes CDR1 DFQATT and CDR2 SNEGSKA (reference sequence). The V and J ends lost 5 bases and 5 bases respectively, with 24 bases between them. The CDR3 DNA sequence: TGCAGTGCTTCTTCTGGGCCAGGGGAGAGTAGGACTGAAGCTTTCTTT. Its protein is CSASSGPGESRTEAFF.

The chain employs TRBV14 and TRBJ2-3; D is ambiguous. CDR3 length: 15 amino acids. Per the germline V gene, CDR1 is SGHDN and CDR2 is FVKESK. V was clipped by 4 bases and J by 5 bases, with 16 bases between them. The CDR3 here is CASSRERAPLDTQYF. CDR3 nucleotides: TGTGCCAGCAGCCGAGAAAGGGCACCCCTAGATACGCAGTATTTT.

This clonotype was seen only a few times. The chain joins TRBV20-1 to TRBJ2-5, with D perhaps matching TRBD2 (6 bases). The CDR3 runs to 15 residues. V lost 0 bases, J lost 7 bases, and 18 bases lay in between. Germline-derived CDR1 and CDR2 are DFQATT and SNEGSKA (reference sequence). The CDR3 DNA sequence: TGCAGTGCTAGAGATAAAGGTGTCGGGAGTGGGACCCAGTACTTC. Its translation: CSARDKGVGSGTQYF.

This clonotype has a count of ten or more. This sequence joins TRBV24-1 and TRBJ2-1; D gene ambiguous. This CDR3 has 8 residues. The V gene's germline CDR1 is KGHDR and CDR2 SFDVKD. The CDR3 is CGNNEQFF. The CDR3 DNA is TGTGGTAACAATGAGCAGTTCTTC.

This clonotype was picked up many times. The chain joins TRBV11-2 to TRBJ2-7; 13 nucleotides agree with TRBD2. Germline V gene sequence: CDR1 SGHAT, CDR2 FQNNGV. CDR3 size: 18 residues. The J segment lost 6 bases and the V segment lost 1 base, leaving 12 bases of the junction unmatched. The DNA of the CDR3 is TGTGCCAGCAGCTTAGTCTCCACTAGCGGGGGGGCCAGGAGCGAGCAGTACTTC. This gives the protein CASSLVSTSGGARSEQYF.

This clonotype was seen many times. This CDR3 reads CASSVALGPNTEAFF. The CDR3 nucleotides are TGTGCCAGCAGCGTAGCTTTGGGACCGAACACTGAAGCTTTCTTT. This chain uses TRBV9 with TRBJ1-1, with D possibly matching TRBD1 (5 bases). This CDR3 has 15 amino acids. The germline gives CDR1 SGDLS, CDR2 YYNGEE. Deletions cut 0 bases from V and 1 base from J, with 10 bases between.

For the CDR3, the DNA is TGTGCCAGCAGTCCGCGAAGGGTGGGGGTAACTTACAATGAGCAGTTCTTC. Translating it yields CASSPRRVGVTYNEQFF. The chain links TRBV12-3 or TRBV12-4 to TRBJ2-1; tentatively, D is TRBD1 or TRBD2 (5 bases each). This CDR3 is built from 17 residues. Trimming took 5 bases from V and 4 from J, leaving 21 bases between them.

This clonotype was counted at least ten times. V gene TRBV9 combines with J gene TRBJ2-2; D is unresolved. This CDR3 has 14 residues. Germline-derived CDR1 and CDR2 are SGDLS and YYNGEE. V lost 0 bases to trimming and J lost 4 bases, with 7 bases between them. The CDR3 region is CASSVGAATGELFF. As DNA, the CDR3 is TGTGCCAGCAGCGTAGGCGCCGCCACCGGGGAGCTGTTTTTT.

This rearrangement joins TRBV20-1 to TRBJ2-5, with D perhaps TRBD2 (6 bases). Trimming left V 5 bases short and J 0 bases short, with 22 bases between. Looked up from germline, CDR1 is DFQATT and CDR2 is SNEGSKA (reference sequence). This CDR3 is built from 17 residues. CDR3 nucleotide sequence: TGCAGTGCTGCTGGGGCTGGGGACTCCCAGTACCAAGAGACCCAGTACTTC. It is translated as CSAAGAGDSQYQETQYF.

The V and J genes are TRBV28 and TRBJ2-4, with 9 positions matching TRBD2. CDR1 MDHEN and CDR2 SYDVKM come from the germline V gene. Unmatched junction bases numbered 9, after V lost 6 bases and J lost 3 bases. CDR3 length: 16 amino acids. The CDR3 is CASRVSSGNGKNIQYF. CDR3 nucleotide sequence: TGTGCCAGCAGGGTTTCTAGCGGGAATGGCAAAAACATTCAGTACTTC.

This chain links TRBV6-1 with TRBJ1-2; D is unclear. The CDR3 is made up of 14 amino acids. The ends were cut back, 5 bases at V and 4 bases at J, with 14 bases in the middle. CDR1 is MNHNS, CDR2 SASEGT, per germline. CDR3 in DNA: TGTGCCAGCAGTCCCATGCCGCCCTCCTATGGCTACACCTTC. Its protein is CASSPMPPSYGYTF.

This clonotype was recorded a few times. The genes are TRBV4-2 and TRBJ2-5, with 10 bases identical to TRBD2. This CDR3 has 17 residues. After removal of 4 bases from V and 0 bases from J, the junction contained 8 bases not matched to a gene. Per germline, CDR1 LGHNA and CDR2 YNFKEQ. The chain's CDR3 is CASSPQEGTSDQETQYF. In DNA form, the CDR3 reads TGTGCCAGCAGCCCACAGGAGGGGACTAGCGACCAAGAGACCCAGTACTTC.

The rearrangement uses TRBV20-1 and TRBJ2-7, with D unresolved. The germline CDR1 and CDR2 sequences are DFQATT and SNEGSKA (reference sequence). The CDR3 totals 13 residues. V lost 0 bases, J lost 3 bases, and 9 bases lay in between. CDR3 in amino acids: CSARDRLYYEQYF. DNA of the CDR3: TGCAGTGCTAGAGACAGGTTATACTACGAGCAGTACTTC.

This clonotype was found many times. The chain combines TRBV5-1 with TRBJ2-2, with 10 positions matching TRBD2. The CDR3 runs 16 residues. Looked up from germline, CDR1 is SGHRS and CDR2 is YFSETQ. The trim removed 2 bases at V and 7 bases at J, leaving 8 bases unmatched. The CDR3 region has the DNA TGCGCCAGCAGCTTTGGAAGCGGGGGGGCCGGCGGGGAGCTGTTTTTT. Amino acids: CASSFGSGGAGGELFF.